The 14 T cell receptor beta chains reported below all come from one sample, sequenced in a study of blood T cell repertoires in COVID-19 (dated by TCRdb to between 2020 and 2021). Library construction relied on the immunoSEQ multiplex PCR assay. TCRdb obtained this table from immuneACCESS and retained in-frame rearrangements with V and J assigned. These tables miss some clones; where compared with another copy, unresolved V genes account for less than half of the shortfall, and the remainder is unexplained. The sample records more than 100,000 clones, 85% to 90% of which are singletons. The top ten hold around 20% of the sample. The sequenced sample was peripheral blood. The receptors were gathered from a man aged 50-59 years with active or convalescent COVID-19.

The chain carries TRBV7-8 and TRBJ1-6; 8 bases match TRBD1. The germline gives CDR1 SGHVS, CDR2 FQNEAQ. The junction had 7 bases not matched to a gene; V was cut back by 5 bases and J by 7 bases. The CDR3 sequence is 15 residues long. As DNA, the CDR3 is TGTGCCAGCAGCCTCGGACAGGGTAGGAATTCACCCCTCCACTTT. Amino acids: CASSLGQGRNSPLHF.

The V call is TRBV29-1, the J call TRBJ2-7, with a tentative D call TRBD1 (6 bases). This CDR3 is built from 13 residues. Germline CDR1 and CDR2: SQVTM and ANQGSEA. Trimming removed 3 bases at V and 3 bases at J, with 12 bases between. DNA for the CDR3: TGCAGCGTTGAGGACAGTCCTGGCTACGAGCAGTACTTC. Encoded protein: CSVEDSPGYEQYF.

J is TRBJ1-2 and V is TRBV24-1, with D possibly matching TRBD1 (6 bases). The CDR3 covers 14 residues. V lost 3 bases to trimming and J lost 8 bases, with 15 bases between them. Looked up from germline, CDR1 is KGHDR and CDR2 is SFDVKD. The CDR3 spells CATSDPRTEEGYTF. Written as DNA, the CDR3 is TGTGCCACCAGTGATCCCCGGACAGAGGAGGGCTACACCTTC.

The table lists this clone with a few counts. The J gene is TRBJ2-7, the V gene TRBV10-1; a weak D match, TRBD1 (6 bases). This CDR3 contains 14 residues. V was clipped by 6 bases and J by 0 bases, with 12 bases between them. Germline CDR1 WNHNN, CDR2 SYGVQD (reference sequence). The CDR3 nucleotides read TGCGCCAGCAGCAATCCGGGACACTCCTACGAGCAGTACTTC. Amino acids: CASSNPGHSYEQYF.

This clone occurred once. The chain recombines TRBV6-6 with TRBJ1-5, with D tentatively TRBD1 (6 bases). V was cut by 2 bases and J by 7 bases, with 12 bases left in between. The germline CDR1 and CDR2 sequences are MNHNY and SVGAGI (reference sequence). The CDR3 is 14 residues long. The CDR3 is CASSYSWGQQPQHF. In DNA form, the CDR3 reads TGTGCCAGCAGTTACAGTTGGGGGCAACAGCCCCAGCATTTT.

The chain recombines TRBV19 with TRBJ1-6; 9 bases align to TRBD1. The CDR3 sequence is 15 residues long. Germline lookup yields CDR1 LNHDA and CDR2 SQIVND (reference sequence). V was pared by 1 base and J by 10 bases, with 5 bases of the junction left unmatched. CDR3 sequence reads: CASSIGGQGDSPLHF. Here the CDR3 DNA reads TGTGCCAGTAGTATAGGGGGACAGGGAGACTCACCCCTCCACTTT.

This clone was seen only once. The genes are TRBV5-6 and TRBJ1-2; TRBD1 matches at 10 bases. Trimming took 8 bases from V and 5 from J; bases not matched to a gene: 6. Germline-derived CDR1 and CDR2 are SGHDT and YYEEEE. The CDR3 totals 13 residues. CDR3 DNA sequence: TGTGCCAGGGGACAGGGGAGATTTTATGGCTACACCTTC. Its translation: CARGQGRFYGYTF. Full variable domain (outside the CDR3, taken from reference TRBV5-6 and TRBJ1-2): DAGVTQSPTHLIKTRGQQVTLRCSPKSGHDTVSWYQQALGQGPQFIFQYYEEEERQRGNFPDRFSGHQFPNYSSELNVNALLLGDSALYLCARGQGRFYGYTFGSGTRLTVV.

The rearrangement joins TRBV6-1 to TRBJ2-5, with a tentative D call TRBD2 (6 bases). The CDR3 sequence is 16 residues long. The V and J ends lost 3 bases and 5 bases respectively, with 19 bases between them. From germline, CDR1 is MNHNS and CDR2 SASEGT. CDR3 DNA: TGTGCCAGCAGTGATCCCACCCAGGGAGGTTCGGAGACCCAGTACTTC. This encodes CASSDPTQGGSETQYF.

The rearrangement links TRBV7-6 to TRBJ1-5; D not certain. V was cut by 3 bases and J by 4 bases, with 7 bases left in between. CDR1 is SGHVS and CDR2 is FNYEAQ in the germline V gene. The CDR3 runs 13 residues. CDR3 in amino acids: CASSFSVNQPQHF. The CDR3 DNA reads TGTGCCAGCAGCTTCTCGGTTAATCAGCCCCAGCATTTT.

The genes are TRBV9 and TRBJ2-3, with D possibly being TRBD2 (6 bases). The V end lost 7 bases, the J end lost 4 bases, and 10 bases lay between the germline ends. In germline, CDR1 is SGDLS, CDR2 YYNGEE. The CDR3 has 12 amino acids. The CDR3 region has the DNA TGTGCCAGCCAAGGGACTTCAGATACGCAGTATTTT. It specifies CASQGTSDTQYF.

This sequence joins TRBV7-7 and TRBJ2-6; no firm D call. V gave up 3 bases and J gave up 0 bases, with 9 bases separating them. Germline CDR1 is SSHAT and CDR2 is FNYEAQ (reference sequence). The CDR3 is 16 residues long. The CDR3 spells CASSLRQNSGANVLTF. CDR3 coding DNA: TGTGCCAGCAGCTTGAGACAAAACTCTGGGGCCAACGTCCTGACTTTC.

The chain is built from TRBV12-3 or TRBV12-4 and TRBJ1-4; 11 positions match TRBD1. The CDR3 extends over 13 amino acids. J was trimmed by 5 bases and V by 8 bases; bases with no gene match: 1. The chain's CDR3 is CASGQGANEKLFF. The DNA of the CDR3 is TGTGCCAGCGGACAGGGGGCGAATGAAAAACTGTTTTTT.

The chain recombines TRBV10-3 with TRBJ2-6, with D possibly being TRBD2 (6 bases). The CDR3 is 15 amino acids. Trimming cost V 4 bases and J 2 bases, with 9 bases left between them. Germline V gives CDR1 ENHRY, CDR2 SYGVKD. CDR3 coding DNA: TGTGCCATCAGTGTGGGCGGGGCTGGGGCCAACGTCCTGACTTTC. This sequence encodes CAISVGGAGANVLTF.

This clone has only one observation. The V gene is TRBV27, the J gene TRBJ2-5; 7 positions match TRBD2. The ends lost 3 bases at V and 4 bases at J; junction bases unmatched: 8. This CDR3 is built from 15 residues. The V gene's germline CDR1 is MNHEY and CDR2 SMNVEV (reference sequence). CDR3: CASSFGAGVGETQYF. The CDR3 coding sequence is TGTGCCAGCAGTTTCGGGGCGGGAGTTGGAGAGACCCAGTACTTC.